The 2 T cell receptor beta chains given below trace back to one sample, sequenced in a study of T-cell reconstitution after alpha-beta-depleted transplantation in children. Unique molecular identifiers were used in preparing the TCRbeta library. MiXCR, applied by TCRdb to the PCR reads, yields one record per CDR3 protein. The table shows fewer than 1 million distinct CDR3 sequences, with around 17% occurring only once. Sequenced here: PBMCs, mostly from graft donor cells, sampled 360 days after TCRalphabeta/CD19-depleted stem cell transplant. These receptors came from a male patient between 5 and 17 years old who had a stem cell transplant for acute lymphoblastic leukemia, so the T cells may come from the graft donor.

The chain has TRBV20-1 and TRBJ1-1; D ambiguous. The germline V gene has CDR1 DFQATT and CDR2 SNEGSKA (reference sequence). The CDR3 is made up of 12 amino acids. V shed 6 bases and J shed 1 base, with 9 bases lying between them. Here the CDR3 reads CSAADKNTEAFF. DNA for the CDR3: TGCAGTGCCGCCGACAAGAACACTGAAGCTTTCTTT.

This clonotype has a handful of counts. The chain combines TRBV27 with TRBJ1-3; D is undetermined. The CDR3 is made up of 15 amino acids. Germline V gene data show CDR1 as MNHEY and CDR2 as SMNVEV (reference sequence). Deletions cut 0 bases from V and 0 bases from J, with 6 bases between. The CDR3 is CASSLSHHSGNTIYF. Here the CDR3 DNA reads TGTGCCAGCAGTTTATCCCATCACTCTGGAAACACCATATATTTT.